These 18 T cell receptor beta chains originate from one sample sequenced in a study of blood T cell repertoires in COVID-19. Clones were read by immunoSEQ multiplex PCR, and TCRdb kept only the in-frame ones, dropping some. This sample has about 270,000 clones; under 90% occur once, and the top ten carry around 3%. The sequenced material came from peripheral blood. These receptors were taken from a woman aged 55-69 years with active or convalescent COVID-19.

The chain couples TRBV5-4 to TRBJ2-1; a possible D gene is TRBD1 (6 bases). The CDR3 is made up of 15 amino acids. Trimming took off 0 bases at V and 9 bases at J, with 16 bases between the two ends. Germline CDR1 is SGHNT and CDR2 is YYREEE (reference sequence). The DNA for the CDR3 is TGTGCCAGCAGCTTGGCTATACAGGGCACAGGTGAGCAGTTCTTC. Translated: CASSLAIQGTGEQFF.

The chain joins TRBV4-1 to TRBJ1-5, with a weak D call TRBD1 (5 bases). The CDR3 spans 15 residues. Germline V lookup: CDR1 MGHRA, CDR2 YSYEKL. The V and J ends lost 2 bases and 7 bases respectively, with 15 bases between them. This CDR3 reads CASSQIWGRNQPQHF. As DNA, the CDR3 is TGCGCCAGCAGCCAAATCTGGGGGAGGAACCAGCCCCAGCATTTT.

In this sample, this clone turned up a few times. The genes are TRBV7-8 and TRBJ1-5, with 11 bases matching TRBD1. The CDR3 has 18 residues. Germline trimming cut 4 bases from V and 3 bases from J; bases unmatched to any gene: 11. CDR1 is SGHVS, CDR2 FQNEAQ, per germline. This CDR3 is CASSYGTGGLSSNQPQHF. CDR3 nucleotides: TGTGCCAGCAGCTACGGGACAGGGGGTTTATCGTCCAATCAGCCCCAGCATTTT.

The rearrangement links TRBV7-2 to TRBJ1-1; 7 nucleotides agree with TRBD1. The CDR3 spans 14 residues. CDR1 and CDR2 (germline): SGHTA, FQGNSA. With V trimmed by 1 base and J by 10 bases, 9 bases remained unmatched. This CDR3 reads CASSLGIQGQSAFF. In nucleotides, the CDR3 is TGTGCCAGCAGCTTAGGGATACAGGGACAGTCAGCTTTCTTT.

This clone was seen a few times. The V call is TRBV5-1, the J call TRBJ2-1; TRBD2 matches 10 bases. Germline V gene data show CDR1 as SGHRS and CDR2 as YFSETQ. V lost 2 bases and J lost 0; bases outside the gene matches: 5. This CDR3 spans 17 amino acids. CDR3 sequence reads: CASSFSTSGRSYNEQFF. The CDR3 nucleotides read TGCGCCAGCAGCTTCTCGACTAGCGGGCGCTCCTACAATGAGCAGTTCTTC. The full variable domain, rest sourced from reference TRBV5-1 and TRBJ2-1, is KAGVTQTPRYLIKTRGQQVTLSCSPISGHRSVSWYQQTPGQGLQFLFEYFSETQRNKGNFPGRFSGRQFSNSRSEMNVSTLELGDSALYLCASSFSTSGRSYNEQFFGPGTRLTVL.

This sequence joins TRBV4-1 and TRBJ2-7; 9 nucleotides align to TRBD2. The CDR3 runs to 16 residues. V lost 4 bases, J lost 0 bases, and 7 bases stayed unmatched. Looked up from germline, CDR1 is MGHRA and CDR2 is YSYEKL. CDR3 DNA: TGCGCCAGCAGCCTAATCCGCGGGGGGGACTCCTACGAGCAGTACTTC. Its translation is CASSLIRGGDSYEQYF.

The chain has TRBV7-9 and TRBJ2-4; no definite D call. Per the germline V gene, CDR1 is SEHNR and CDR2 is FQNEAQ (reference sequence). V was trimmed by 5 bases and J by 2 bases, leaving 4 bases between them. This CDR3 contains 12 residues. Here the CDR3 DNA reads TGTGCCAGCAGCCTATCCAAAAACATTCAGTACTTC. Translating it yields CASSLSKNIQYF.

The V gene is TRBV18, the J gene TRBJ1-2; D not resolved. Looked up from germline, CDR1 is KGHSH and CDR2 is LQKENI. Trimming pared 3 bases from V and 8 bases from J, leaving 16 bases between. The CDR3 has 14 residues. The CDR3 reads CASSPTLIEVGYTF. Here the CDR3 DNA reads TGTGCCAGCTCACCTACGTTGATTGAGGTCGGCTACACCTTC.

The chain has TRBV19 and TRBJ2-7, with 7 bases fitting TRBD1. Germline V gene lookup returns CDR1 LNHDA and CDR2 SQIVND (reference sequence). The CDR3 runs 15 residues. After removal of 5 bases from V and 0 bases from J, the junction contained 7 bases not matched to a gene. CDR3: CASSDTTGSSYEQYF. The CDR3 DNA reads as TGTGCCAGTAGTGATACGACAGGGAGCTCCTACGAGCAGTACTTC.

About this clone itself: Other nucleotide sequences in the sample specify the same CDR3. This sequence joins TRBV5-5 and TRBJ2-2; 7 nucleotides agree with TRBD2. Germline V gives CDR1 SGHKS, CDR2 YYEKEE (reference sequence). This CDR3 is built from 19 residues. Trimming took 2 bases from V and 5 from J; bases not matched to a gene: 18. CDR3 amino acids: CASSFFPPLAGRGTGELFF. The CDR3 nucleotides read TGTGCCAGCAGCTTTTTCCCCCCTCTTGCGGGGCGGGGGACCGGGGAGCTGTTTTTT.

The J gene is TRBJ1-1, the V gene TRBV30, with D possibly matching TRBD1 (5 bases). Per germline, CDR1 GTSNPN and CDR2 SVGIG (reference sequence). Trimming took 2 bases from V and 1 from J, leaving 11 bases between them. CDR3 length equals 14 residues. The CDR3 loop is CAWSLTVKNTEAFF. The CDR3, as DNA: TGTGCCTGGAGTCTGACAGTGAAGAACACTGAAGCTTTCTTT.

The chain links TRBV7-3 to TRBJ1-2; D gene ambiguous. Germline CDR1 reads SGHTA; CDR2 reads FQGTGA. The CDR3 has 13 residues. V gave up 5 bases and J gave up 5 bases, with 12 bases separating them. CDR3 bases: TGTGCCAGCAGCGCACAGCCCGCTTATGGCTACACCTTC. Its protein is CASSAQPAYGYTF.

The chain employs TRBV7-2 and TRBJ1-4; TRBD1 matches 9 bases. CDR1 and CDR2 (germline): SGHTA, FQGNSA. With 2 bases clipped from V and 6 bases from J, the junction kept 10 bases outside the gene matches. This CDR3 comprises 17 residues. The CDR3 loop reads CASSLIEQGAFYEKLFF. In DNA, the CDR3 is TGTGCCAGCAGCTTAATAGAACAGGGGGCATTTTATGAAAAACTGTTTTTT. Variable domain in full (rest from reference TRBV7-2 and TRBJ1-4): GAGVSQSPSNKVTEKGKDVELRCDPISGHTALYWYRQSLGQGLEFLIYFQGNSAPDKSGLPSDRFSAERTGGSVSTLTIQRTQQEDSAVYLCASSLIEQGAFYEKLFFGSGTQLSVL.

J is TRBJ2-1 and V is TRBV6-6, with 8 bases fitting TRBD2. This CDR3 comprises 14 residues. Losses at the gene ends were 8 bases for V and 4 bases for J; bases not matched to a gene: 7. Germline values: CDR1 MNHNY, CDR2 SVGAGI (reference sequence). The CDR3 DNA follows: TGTGCCAGCGCCCCCGGGGGGGAGTACAATGAGCAGTTCTTC. Its translation is CASAPGGEYNEQFF.

On this clone: Relative to the germline gene, one junction end is altered; a read error may explain this. The chain has TRBV12-3 or TRBV12-4 and TRBJ1-4, with D possibly being TRBD1 (5 bases). The CDR3 consists of 13 residues. In DNA form, the CDR3 reads TGTGCCAGCAGTTTACCGCATAAGCGCTCAGGGCGTTTT. This gives the protein CASSLPHKRSGRF.

The chain links TRBV18 to TRBJ2-1, with a tentative D call TRBD2 (7 bases). Germline lookup yields CDR1 KGHSH and CDR2 LQKENI. The CDR3 length is 15 residues. The ends were cut back, 0 bases at V and 6 bases at J, with 12 bases in the middle. The CDR3 coding sequence is TGTGCCAGCTCACCACCGGGGGGGGCGATCAATGAGCAGTTCTTC. Amino acid sequence: CASSPPGGAINEQFF.

This chain connects TRBV14 to TRBJ1-2, with 11 bases identical to TRBD1. J lost 5 bases, V lost 5 bases, and 7 bases had no gene match. Germline CDR1 is SGHDN and CDR2 is FVKESK. The CDR3 loop spans 15 amino acids. CDR3 sequence reads: CASSRRTGGLYGYTF. CDR3 DNA: TGTGCCAGCAGCAGGCGGACAGGGGGCTTATATGGCTACACCTTC.

This chain links TRBV15 with TRBJ1-4, with TRBD1 matching over 10 bases. The V gene's germline CDR1 is LNHNV and CDR2 YYDKDF (reference sequence). V lost 3 bases to trimming and J lost 7 bases; unmatched junction nucleotides: 5. The CDR3 contains 15 residues. In nucleotides, the CDR3 is TGTGCCACCAGCAGTGACAGGGGGCGCGGTGAAAAACTGTTTTTT. Residues: CATSSDRGRGEKLFF.